These 5 T cell receptor beta chains came from one sample sequenced in a study of cytomegalovirus exposure and HLA in healthy donors (dated by TCRdb to 2016 to 2017). Libraries came from the immunoSEQ multiplex PCR assay. A mixture of 60 forward primers for TCR Vbeta segments and 13 reverse primers for TCR Jbeta segments was used in the multiplex PCR. TCRdb retrieved this table from immuneACCESS and kept in-frame rearrangements only. Not all clones are present; in checked studies, unresolved V genes account for under half, and no reason is known for the remainder. This sample gives around 150,000 clones in total; 76% of them show up just once. Together, the top ten hold 1.8% of the sample. The specimen sequenced was PBMCs. The source of these receptors is a man between 35 and 55 years old in good health and CMV-seronegative.

The chain has TRBV10-3 and TRBJ2-1; the match to TRBD2 covers 9 bases. Germline values: CDR1 ENHRY, CDR2 SYGVKD. CDR3 length equals 17 residues. Trimming at V came to 6 bases and at J to 5 bases, leaving 14 bases not matched to a gene. This CDR3 reads CAIRTKIAGANHNEQFF. For the CDR3, the DNA is TGTGCCATCAGAACTAAAATAGCGGGGGCTAATCACAATGAGCAGTTCTTC.

This CDR3 is CSARGGDTQYF. CDR3 sequence (DNA): TGCAGTGCTAGAGGAGGGGATACGCAGTATTTT. J is TRBJ2-3 and V is TRBV20-1; a possible D gene is TRBD2 (5 bases). The CDR3 runs to 11 residues. The V end was cut by 1 base, the J end by 6 bases, with 5 bases between. Germline V gene data show CDR1 as DFQATT and CDR2 as SNEGSKA (reference sequence).

The chain couples TRBV10-3 to TRBJ2-7; tentative D call: TRBD2 (6 bases). Germline-derived CDR1 and CDR2 are ENHRY and SYGVKD. The CDR3 is made up of 17 amino acids. V shed 4 bases and J shed 7 bases, with 26 bases lying between them. The CDR3: CAISAFISGSPPWEQYF. The DNA of the CDR3 is TGTGCCATCAGTGCCTTCATAAGCGGGTCACCCCCTTGGGAGCAGTACTTC.

The V gene is TRBV21-1, the J gene TRBJ2-5; whether TRBD1, the table's D call, matches the DNA was not checked. TRBV21-1 is tagged as a pseudogene. CDR3 size: 16 residues. CDR3 region: CASSKAPRGARETQYF. The DNA of the CDR3 is TGTGCCAGCAGCAAAGCGCCCAGGGGGGCTCGGGAGACCCAGTACTTC.

The chain employs TRBV10-1 and TRBJ1-2; D unresolved. Trimming pared 5 bases from V and 0 bases from J, leaving 7 bases between. This CDR3 spans 13 amino acids. CDR1 is WNHNN, CDR2 SYGVQD, per germline (reference sequence). CDR3 sequence: CASSRDTNYGYTF. CDR3 coding DNA: TGCGCCAGCAGTCGTGACACTAACTATGGCTACACCTTC.